A selection of T cell receptor beta chains follows, all from one sample in a study of control samples from healthy donors and cancer patients. Repertoires were generated with immunoSEQ multiplex PCR, while TCRdb's copy carries only in-frame clones and drops some. The table records fewer than 90,000 clones, about 90% of them present only once. Sequenced material: blood. These receptors were obtained from a middle-aged man in good health. CDR3s include the opening cysteine and the closing phenylalanine or tryptophan. The D gene is left open where the match is weak.

15,-,TRBV6-1,TRBJ1-3,TGTGCCAGCAGTGAAACCCGGGATCCTGGGGACACCATATATTTT,CASSETRDPGDTIYF
16,-,TRBV19,TRBJ1-2,TGTGCCAGTAGTATTTATGGGCAGGGGTCGGGGTATGGCTACACCTTC,CASSIYGQGSGYGYTF
14,-,TRBV10-3,TRBJ2-3,TGTGCCATCAGCTCTACTAGGGGCACAGATACGCAGTATTTT,CAISSTRGTDTQYF
14,-,TRBV21-1,TRBJ1-2,TGTGCCAGCAGCAAATCAGGGCAGGGCTATGGCTACACCTTC,CASSKSGQGYGYTF
16,-,TRBV5-4,TRBJ2-5,TGTGCCAGCAGCTCGAGAGGGAGCCCACCCCAAGAGACCCAGTACTTC,CASSSRGSPPQETQYF